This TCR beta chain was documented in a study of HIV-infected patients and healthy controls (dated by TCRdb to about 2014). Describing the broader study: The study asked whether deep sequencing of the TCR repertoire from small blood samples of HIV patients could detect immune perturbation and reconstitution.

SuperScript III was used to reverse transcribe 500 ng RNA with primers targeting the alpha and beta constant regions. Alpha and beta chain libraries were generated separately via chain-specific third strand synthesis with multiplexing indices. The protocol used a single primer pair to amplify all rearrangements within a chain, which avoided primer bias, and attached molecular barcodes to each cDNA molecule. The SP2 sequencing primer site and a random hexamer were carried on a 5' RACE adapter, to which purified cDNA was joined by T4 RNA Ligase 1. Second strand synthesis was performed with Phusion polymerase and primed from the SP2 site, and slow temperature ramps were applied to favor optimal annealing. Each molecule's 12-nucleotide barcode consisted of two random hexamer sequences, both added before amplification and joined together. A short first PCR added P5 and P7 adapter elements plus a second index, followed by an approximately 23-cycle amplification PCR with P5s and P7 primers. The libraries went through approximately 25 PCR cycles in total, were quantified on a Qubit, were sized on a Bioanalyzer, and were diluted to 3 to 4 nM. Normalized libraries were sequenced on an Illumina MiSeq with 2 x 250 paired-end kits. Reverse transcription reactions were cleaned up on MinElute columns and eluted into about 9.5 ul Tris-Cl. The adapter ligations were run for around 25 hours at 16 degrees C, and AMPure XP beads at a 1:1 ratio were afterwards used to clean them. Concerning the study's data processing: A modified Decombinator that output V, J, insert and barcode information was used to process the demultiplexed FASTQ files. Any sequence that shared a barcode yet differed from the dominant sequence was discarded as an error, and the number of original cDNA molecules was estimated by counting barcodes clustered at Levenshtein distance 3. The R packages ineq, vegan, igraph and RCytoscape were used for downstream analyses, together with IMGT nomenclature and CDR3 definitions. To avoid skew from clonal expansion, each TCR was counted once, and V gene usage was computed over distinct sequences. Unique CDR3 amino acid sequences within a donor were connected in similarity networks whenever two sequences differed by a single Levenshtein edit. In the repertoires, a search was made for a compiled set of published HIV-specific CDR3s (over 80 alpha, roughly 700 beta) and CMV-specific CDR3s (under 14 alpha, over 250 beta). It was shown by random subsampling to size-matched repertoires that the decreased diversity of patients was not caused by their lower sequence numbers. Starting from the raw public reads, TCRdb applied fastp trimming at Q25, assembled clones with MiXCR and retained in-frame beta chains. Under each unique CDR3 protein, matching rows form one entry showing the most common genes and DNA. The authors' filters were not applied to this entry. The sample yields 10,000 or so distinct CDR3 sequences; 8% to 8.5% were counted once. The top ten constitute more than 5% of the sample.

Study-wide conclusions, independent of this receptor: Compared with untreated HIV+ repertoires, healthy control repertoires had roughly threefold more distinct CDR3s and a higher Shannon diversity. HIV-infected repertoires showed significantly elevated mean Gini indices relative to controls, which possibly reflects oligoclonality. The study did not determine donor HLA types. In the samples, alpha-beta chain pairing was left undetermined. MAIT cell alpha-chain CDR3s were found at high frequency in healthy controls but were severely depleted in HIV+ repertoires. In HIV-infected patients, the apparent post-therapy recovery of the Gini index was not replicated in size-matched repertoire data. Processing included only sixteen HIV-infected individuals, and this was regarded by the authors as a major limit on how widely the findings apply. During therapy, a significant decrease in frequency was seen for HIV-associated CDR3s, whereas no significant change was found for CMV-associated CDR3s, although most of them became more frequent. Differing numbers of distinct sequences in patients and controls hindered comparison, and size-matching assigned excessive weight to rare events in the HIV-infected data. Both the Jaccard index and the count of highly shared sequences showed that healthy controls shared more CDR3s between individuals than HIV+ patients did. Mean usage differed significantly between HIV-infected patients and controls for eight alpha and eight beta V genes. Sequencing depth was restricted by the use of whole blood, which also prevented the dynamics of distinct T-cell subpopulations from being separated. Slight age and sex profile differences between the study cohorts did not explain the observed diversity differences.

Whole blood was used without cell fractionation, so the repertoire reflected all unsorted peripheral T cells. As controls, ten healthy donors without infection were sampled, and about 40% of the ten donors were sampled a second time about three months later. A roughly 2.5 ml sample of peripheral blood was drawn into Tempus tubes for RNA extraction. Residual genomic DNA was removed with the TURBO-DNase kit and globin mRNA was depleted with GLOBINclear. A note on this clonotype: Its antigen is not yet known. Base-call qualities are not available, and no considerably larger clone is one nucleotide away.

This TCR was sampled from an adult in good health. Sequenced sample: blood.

The DNA is as follows: TGTGCCAGCAGCCAAGATAGAGCGGGGGGGAAGAATGAGCAGTTCTTC. This translates into CASSQDRAGGKNEQFF. The V and J genes are TRBV4-2 and TRBJ2-1; the junction holds 10 bases that match TRBD2. At the junction V is shortened by 0 bases and J by 7 bases; bases outside the gene matches: 6. The germline V gene yields LGHNA for CDR1 and YNFKEQ for CDR2. The CDR3 sequence holds 16 residues, the cysteine and phenylalanine included. Here the CDR3 DNA is all that survives: 48 bases in frame from base 1.